Below are 20 T cell receptor beta chains sequenced from a single sample in a study of chronic HIV infection and antiretroviral therapy. TCRdb re-called the 5' RACE reads with MiXCR, one entry per CDR3 protein. Of about 31,000 distinct CDR3 sequences detected, over 7% appear once; the ten largest clones hold 2.5%. The sequencing input was peripheral blood. The receptors stem from an adult who had HIV and had not received antiretroviral therapy, or was an uninfected healthy control (not recorded which).

In this sample, this clonotype turned up many times. This sequence joins TRBV29-1 and TRBJ2-3; D may be TRBD1 or TRBD2 (6 bases each). CDR3 length: 13 amino acids. CDR1 SQVTM and CDR2 ANQGSEA come from the germline V gene. V was shortened by 5 bases and J by 4 bases, with 13 bases between the two germline ends. DNA for the CDR3: TGCAGCGTTAGTGGGGGGCGCCCAGATACGCAGTATTTT. Encoded protein: CSVSGGRPDTQYF.

V and J are TRBV21-1 and TRBJ2-1; TRBD1 reflects the table's D call only, with no check against the DNA. TRBV21-1 is termed a pseudogene. The CDR3 has 17 residues. This CDR3 is CASSSYSRDRDCNEQFF. The CDR3 bases are TGTGCCAGCAGCTCCTACAGCCGGGACAGGGACTGCAATGAGCAGTTCTTC.

This clonotype was counted many times. The V and J genes are TRBV19 and TRBJ2-3, with D possibly being TRBD1 (5 bases). The CDR3 covers 17 residues. Germline values: CDR1 LNHDA, CDR2 SQIVND (reference sequence). V lost 1 base to trimming and J lost 2 bases, with 16 bases between them. CDR3 bases: TGTGCCAGTAGTATAGCCCTAGGGGCCAGTGTCACAGATACGCAGTATTTT. It yields the protein CASSIALGASVTDTQYF.

The rearrangement uses TRBV12-3 or TRBV12-4 and TRBJ2-3, with D perhaps TRBD1 or TRBD2 (5 bases each). The V end was cut by 6 bases, the J end by 0 bases, with 16 bases between. There are 16 residues in the CDR3. CDR3 sequence (DNA): TGTGCCAGCAGCCAGGGCTCTAGCTATAGCACAGATACGCAGTATTTT. Translating gives CASSQGSSYSTDTQYF.

In its sample, this clonotype was seen a few times. The chain recombines TRBV25-1 with TRBJ1-2, with TRBD1 matching 9 bases. The CDR3 length is 16 residues. V gave up 4 bases and J gave up 7 bases; unmatched junction bases: 13. Germline V CDR1 and CDR2: MGHDK, SYGVNS. Here the CDR3 DNA reads TGTGCCAGCAGTGCGGATACAGGGGGCGCAGGGGGTGGCTACACCTTC. Translated, it gives CASSADTGGAGGGYTF.

The rearrangement uses TRBV7-2 and TRBJ2-3; D not certain. Germline loops: CDR1 SGHTA, CDR2 FQGNSA. The CDR3 has 13 amino acids. Trimming removed 0 bases at V and 5 bases at J, with 6 bases between. The CDR3 loop reads CASSLAARDTQYF. In DNA, the CDR3 is TGTGCCAGCAGCTTAGCAGCTAGAGATACGCAGTATTTT. The full variable domain, in which reference TRBV7-2 and TRBJ2-3 provide the parts outside the CDR3, is GAGVSQSPSNKVTEKGKDVELRCDPISGHTALYWYRQSLGQGLEFLIYFQGNSAPDKSGLPSDRFSAERTGGSVSTLTIQRTQQEDSAVYLCASSLAARDTQYFGPGTRLTVL.

In its sample, this clonotype was seen many times. J is TRBJ2-5 and V is TRBV12-3 or TRBV12-4; weak D call: TRBD2 (6 bases). The CDR3 consists of 13 residues. The V and J ends lost 6 bases and 5 bases respectively, with 13 bases between them. The CDR3 nucleotides are TGTGCCAGCAGGAAAGCGGGCGGGGAGACCCAGTACTTC. It is translated as CASRKAGGETQYF.

This clonotype was found many times. The J gene is TRBJ2-7, the V gene TRBV27; D may correspond to TRBD1 or TRBD2 (5 bases each). This CDR3 has 14 amino acids. The germline gives CDR1 MNHEY, CDR2 SMNVEV (reference sequence). V was clipped by 8 bases and J by 0 bases, with 14 bases between them. The CDR3 nucleotides read TGTGCCAGCGGGGGTACAGGAGTCTCCTACGAGCAGTACTTC. As protein: CASGGTGVSYEQYF.

This clonotype was seen only a few times. The chain has TRBV10-3 and TRBJ1-1; D unresolved. The CDR3 has 14 residues. V was clipped by 0 bases and J by 2 bases, with 7 bases between them. Germline V CDR1 and CDR2: ENHRY, SYGVKD. The CDR3 spells CAISESGPNTEAFF. The DNA of the CDR3 is TGTGCCATCAGTGAGTCTGGGCCTAACACTGAAGCTTTCTTT.

In this sample, this clonotype is medium-sized (0.01 to 0.1%). V gene TRBV27 combines with J gene TRBJ2-7; 8 bases match TRBD1. V gave up 6 bases and J gave up 4 bases; unmatched junction bases: 5. The length of the CDR3 is 13 residues. The germline V gene encodes CDR1 MNHEY and CDR2 SMNVEV (reference sequence). CDR3 DNA sequence: TGTGCCAGCAGCTTGACAGGGGCTTACGAGCAGTACTTC. Amino acids: CASSLTGAYEQYF.

This clonotype was picked up many times. The V and J genes are TRBV7-2 and TRBJ1-4; 8 positions match TRBD1. Germline lookup yields CDR1 SGHTA and CDR2 FQGNSA. The CDR3 spans 15 residues. After removal of 2 bases from V and 7 bases from J, the junction contained 6 bases not matched to a gene. The CDR3 is CASSLNQGAGEKLFF. The CDR3 DNA reads TGTGCCAGCAGCTTAAACCAGGGGGCCGGTGAAAAACTGTTTTTT.

The chain uses TRBV28 and TRBJ2-5, with 10 positions matching TRBD1. Germline V gene lookup returns CDR1 MDHEN and CDR2 SYDVKM. This CDR3 is 14 amino acids long. V was clipped by 6 bases and J by 5 bases; unmatched bases: 6. CDR3 DNA sequence: TGTGCCAGCAGCGCAGGGACAGGGGTGGAGACCCAGTACTTC. As protein: CASSAGTGVETQYF.

This clonotype was observed many times. The chain combines TRBV7-9 with TRBJ2-1, with 10 bases identical to TRBD2. Trimming removed 5 bases from V and 5 bases from J; junction bases left unmatched: 6. CDR1 is SEHNR and CDR2 is FQNEAQ in the germline V gene (reference sequence). CDR3 length: 15 residues. CDR3 nucleotide sequence: TGTGCCAGCAGCCCTAGCGGGAGCAGGGACAATGAGCAGTTCTTC. Translating gives CASSPSGSRDNEQFF.

This clonotype is medium-sized by share. CDR3 residues: CASSQTSGSGANVLTF. CDR3 nucleotide sequence: TGCGCCAGCAGCCAGACTAGCGGCTCTGGGGCCAACGTCCTGACTTTC. The rearrangement uses TRBV4-3 and TRBJ2-6; 9 bases line up with TRBD2. V trimming: 3 bases; J trimming: 0 bases; junction bases outside the gene matches: 0. Germline V lookup: CDR1 LGHNA, CDR2 YSLEER. This CDR3 comprises 16 residues.

At least ten counts were recorded for this clonotype. The chain is built from TRBV7-2 and TRBJ1-5; D not resolved. V shed 1 base and J shed 3 bases, with 10 bases lying between them. Germline values: CDR1 SGHTA, CDR2 FQGNSA. There are 15 residues in the CDR3. The CDR3 DNA follows: TGTGCCAGCAGCTTAGGGGCGGGTACCAATCAGCCCCAGCATTTT. Translation gives CASSLGAGTNQPQHF. Complete variable domain (other parts from reference TRBV7-2 and TRBJ1-5): GAGVSQSPSNKVTEKGKDVELRCDPISGHTALYWYRQSLGQGLEFLIYFQGNSAPDKSGLPSDRFSAERTGGSVSTLTIQRTQQEDSAVYLCASSLGAGTNQPQHFGDGTRLSIL.

This clonotype came up many times. The gene calls are TRBV9 and TRBJ2-7; TRBD1 agrees at 7 bases. Germline CDR1 is SGDLS and CDR2 is YYNGEE. The V segment lost 0 bases and the J segment 1 base; nucleotides outside the gene matches: 4. The CDR3 is 15 residues long. CDR3 bases: TGTGCCAGCAGCGTAGGAGCAGGGGGTTCCTACGAGCAGTACTTC. It is translated as CASSVGAGGSYEQYF.

This clonotype was counted only a few times. The chain is built from TRBV7-2 and TRBJ1-5, with a tentative D call TRBD1 (5 bases). Trimming pared 5 bases from V and 3 bases from J, leaving 11 bases between. This CDR3 is built from 14 residues. The V gene's germline CDR1 is SGHTA and CDR2 FQGNSA. In nucleotides, the CDR3 is TGTGCCAGCAGCCACGGCAGGGCCAATCAGCCCCAGCATTTT. It translates to CASSHGRANQPQHF.

The chain recombines TRBV11-2 with TRBJ1-1; D call uncertain. Trimming stripped 1 base from V and 7 bases from J, with 10 bases between. The CDR3 is made up of 13 amino acids. Germline V CDR1 and CDR2: SGHAT, FQNNGV. The CDR3 spells CASSLGWQSEAFF. The CDR3 DNA sequence: TGTGCCAGCAGCTTAGGTTGGCAGAGTGAAGCTTTCTTT.

The CDR3 bases are TGTGCCAGCAGTTCCGGGGGAGCTGGGGCCAACGTCCTGACTTTC. This codes for CASSSGGAGANVLTF. V and J are TRBV6-2 or TRBV6-3 and TRBJ2-6; weak D call: TRBD2 (6 bases). The CDR3 covers 15 residues. V lost 4 bases and J lost 2, with 9 bases in between. CDR1 MNHEY and CDR2 SVGEGT come from the germline V gene.

Many counts were recorded for this clonotype. The rearrangement joins TRBV7-2 to TRBJ1-4, with D unresolved. Germline assignment: CDR1 SGHTA and CDR2 FQGNSA. The length of the CDR3 is 13 residues. V lost 1 base and J 6 bases, leaving 6 bases between the germline ends. The CDR3 reads CASSLDKDEKLFF. CDR3 DNA: TGTGCCAGCAGCTTAGACAAGGATGAAAAACTGTTTTTT.